This T cell receptor (beta chain) appears in the sequencing data of a study of Ad26.COV2.S vaccination and SARS-CoV-2 variants. Overall study results and limits: Responses of spike-specific T cells (both CD8+ and CD4+) reportedly showed substantial breadth after vaccination.

Repertoires were generated with immunoSEQ multiplex PCR, while TCRdb's copy carries only in-frame clones and drops some. Of under 550,000 clones listed, around nine tenths are singletons. Germline lookup yields CDR1 MNHEY and CDR2 SMNVEV (reference sequence). The V and J ends lost 4 bases and 1 base, in that order; junction bases with no gene match: 3. The CDR3 sequence is 15 residues long. Documented treatment: around 19 received Ad26.COV2.S at low or high dose, single or two shots; 5 received placebo; per-sample allocation not given. Sampling happened 63 days after the first vaccine or placebo injection. Comments on this clone: Its target is not known.

The clonotype was recovered from a person between 18 and 59 years old who received the Ad26.COV2.S COVID-19 vaccine or a placebo. The source was peripheral blood, collected in a trial of Ad26.COV2.S vaccine versus placebo. The V call is TRBV27, the J call TRBJ2-2; 7 nucleotides agree with TRBD1. The CDR3 sequence is CASSSGTVNTGELFF. The CDR3 nucleotides are TGTGCCAGCAGTTCCGGGACAGTGAACACCGGGGAGCTGTTTTTT.